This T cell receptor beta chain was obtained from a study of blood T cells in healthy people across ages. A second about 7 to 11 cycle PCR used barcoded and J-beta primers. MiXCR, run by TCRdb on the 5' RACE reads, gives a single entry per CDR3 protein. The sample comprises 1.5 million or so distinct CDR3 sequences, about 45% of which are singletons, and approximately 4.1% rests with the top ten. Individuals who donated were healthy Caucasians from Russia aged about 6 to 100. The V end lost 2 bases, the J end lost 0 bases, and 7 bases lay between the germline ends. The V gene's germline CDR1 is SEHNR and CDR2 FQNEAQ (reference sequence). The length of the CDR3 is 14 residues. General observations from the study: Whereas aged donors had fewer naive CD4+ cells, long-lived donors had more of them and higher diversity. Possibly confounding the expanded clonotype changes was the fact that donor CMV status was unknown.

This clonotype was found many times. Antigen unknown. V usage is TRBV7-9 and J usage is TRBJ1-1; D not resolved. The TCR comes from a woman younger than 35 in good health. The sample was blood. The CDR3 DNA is TGTGCCAGCAGCTTAAGGTCTGTGAACACTGAAGCTTTCTTT. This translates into CASSLRSVNTEAFF.